This T cell receptor beta chain was identified in a study of T cells after posttransplantation cyclophosphamide (dated by TCRdb to the mid-2010s). Concerning the study at large: Using TRB sequencing, the study followed how the T cell repertoire rebuilt after myeloablative bone marrow transplantation with posttransplantation cyclophosphamide given as GVHD prophylaxis. Up to 3 additional blood samples from 2 to 5.2 years after transplant were also TRB-sequenced in 3 patients, as was pretransplant blood from a handful of patients. Because TRA and TRB clonality were tightly correlated in 9 or 10 samples, subsequent TCR analyses were focused on TRB only. Public TRB sequences were queried against a database of over 3,000 sequences associated with responses to pathogens, tumor antigens, self-antigens and alloantigens. Blood from all 35 or so PTCy patients with 1-year posttransplant specimens was subjected to TRB sequencing. Samples from 35 PTCy-treated patients, along with samples from 16 of their related bone marrow donors, underwent antigen receptor sequencing.

General conclusions and limits of the study: The TRB repertoires of T cells infiltrating skin or the GI tract showed only limited overlap with the TRB repertoires found in blood. Across roughly 40 patients, recipient CMV seropositivity and CMV reactivation were highly associated with TRB clonality; PTCy diversity was similar to CNI/methotrexate controls. Donor-recipient similarity was low at 1-2 months but rose over the first year, and later blood repertoires were often dominated by donor CD8+ memory clones.

Related bone marrow donors provided peripheral blood samples on the day of marrow donation. Peripheral blood and bone marrow mononuclear cells were isolated by Ficoll-Hypaque density centrifugation and were cryopreserved. Genomic DNA was the input for TRB sequencing, which was run either with the immunoSEQ assay at survey resolution or with the hsTCRB kit. The authors processed their data as follows. The immunoSEQ software handled initial read processing, and the LymphoSeq R package was used for repertoire analyses. Clonality was calculated as 1 minus normalized Shannon entropy, and the Gini coefficient was also calculated for each TRB dataset. Phenotypes of unsorted samples were inferred by mapping TRB sequences from sorted subsets of the recipient or donor onto the same recipient's unsorted samples. TCRdb limited this immuneACCESS table to in-frame rearrangements with V and J called. A share of clones is missing; checked studies link under half to unresolved V genes, and the rest is unexplained. Clone size and the V and J calls come from that table; the DNA yielded D and trimming. This sample contains about 41,000 clones, none of which is a singleton. 5.5% to 6% of the sample lies in the top ten.

Ten or more counts support this clone. What this receptor recognizes is not known. No base quality values were provided; no much bigger clone lies one nucleotide off. V is reduced by 5 bases and J by 0 bases, leaving a spacing of 14 bases between them. The CDR3 starts with the cysteine, ends with the phenylalanine, and has 16 residues. Left in the record is the CDR3 DNA by itself, 48 bases read in frame from the first base. CDR1 SGDLS and CDR2 YYNGEE are derived from the germline V gene. The receptor comes from a man between 25 and 39 years old in good health and a related stem cell transplant donor. The sequence is built from TRBV9 and TRBJ1-4, and perhaps TRBD1 as D gene, on 6 matching bases. The sample taken for sequencing was PBMCs. CDR3 protein: CASSSGTSTTNEKLFF. The nucleotide sequence is given as TGTGCCAGCAGTTCCGGGACATCCACAACTAATGAAAAACTGTTTTTT.